This entry lists 29 T cell receptor beta chains sequenced from one sample in a study of blood T cell repertoires in COVID-19. The data were produced by immunoSEQ multiplex PCR, yet TCRdb's version contains in-frame clones alone and is incomplete. The sample has some 250,000 clones; over 70% are singletons. The sequenced material came from peripheral blood. The origin of the receptors is an elderly woman with acute or convalescent COVID-19.

The rearrangement links TRBV4-1 to TRBJ2-1; 7 nucleotides line up with TRBD1. The V gene end was trimmed by 2 bases and the J gene end by 7 bases; junction bases not matched to a gene: 8. This CDR3 has 15 amino acids. Germline CDR1 reads MGHRA; CDR2 reads YSYEKL. CDR3 sequence (DNA): TGCGCCAGCAGCCAACACGTGACAGGGCCAAATGAGCAGTTCTTC. Encoded protein: CASSQHVTGPNEQFF.

This clone was picked up one time. The rearrangement joins TRBV15 to TRBJ1-5, with D perhaps matching TRBD1 (5 bases). Trimming took off 0 bases at V and 6 bases at J, with 15 bases between the two ends. The CDR3 covers 16 residues. The V gene's germline CDR1 is LNHNV and CDR2 YYDKDF (reference sequence). CDR3 loop: CATSREGAKLSQPQHF. CDR3 coding DNA: TGTGCCACCAGCAGAGAAGGGGCCAAATTGAGTCAGCCCCAGCATTTT.

The chain joins TRBV13 to TRBJ2-4; D is perhaps TRBD1 (5 bases). V lost 7 bases and J lost 1, with 14 bases in between. CDR1 and CDR2 from the germline V gene are PRHDT and FYEKMQ (reference sequence). The CDR3 is 15 amino acids. CDR3 nucleotides: TGTGCCAGCACCCCAGGGCGACTGGCCAAAAACATTCAGTACTTC. It specifies CASTPGRLAKNIQYF. Full variable domain (remainder filled in from reference TRBV13 and TRBJ2-4): AAGVIQSPRHLIKEKRETATLKCYPIPRHDTVYWYQQGPGQDPQFLISFYEKMQSDKGSIPDRFSAQQFSDYHSELNMSSLELGDSALYFCASTPGRLAKNIQYFGAGTRLSVL.

This clone has a handful of counts. This CDR3 reads CASSMDRSYEQYF. The CDR3, as DNA: TGCGCCAGCAGCATGGACAGGTCCTACGAGCAGTACTTC. V usage is TRBV5-1 and J usage is TRBJ2-7, with TRBD1 matching over 7 bases. J lost 1 base, V lost 4 bases, and 2 bases had no gene match. CDR1 and CDR2 (germline): SGHRS, YFSETQ. CDR3 length: 13 residues.

In this sample, this clone turned up a few times. The chain is built from TRBV13 and TRBJ1-1; maybe TRBD1 (5 bases). The CDR3 consists of 17 residues. Trimming took 0 bases from V and 1 from J, leaving 15 bases between them. Germline V gene lookup returns CDR1 PRHDT and CDR2 FYEKMQ (reference sequence). Written as DNA, the CDR3 is TGTGCCAGCAGCTTAGGTCTCATGGGACTCACGAACACTGAAGCTTTCTTT. Its protein product is CASSLGLMGLTNTEAFF.

This clone was detected ten times or more. The chain carries TRBV21-1 and TRBJ2-3; the DNA was not compared with TRBD1, the D call given in the table. TRBV21-1 is a documented pseudogene. The length of the CDR3 is 15 residues. DNA for the CDR3: TGTGCCAGCAGCATTGAGACAGGGTACACAGATACGCAGTATTTT. Its translation is CASSIETGYTDTQYF.

This chain joins TRBV9 and TRBJ1-2; TRBD1 matches at 8 bases. Trimming cost V 3 bases and J 4 bases; bases outside gene matches: 2. CDR1 is SGDLS and CDR2 is YYNGEE in the germline V gene. The CDR3 has 13 amino acids. CDR3 region: CASSGTGFYGYTF. CDR3 bases: TGTGCCAGCAGCGGGACAGGGTTCTATGGCTACACCTTC.

As for this clone: This sample includes further DNA sequences coding for the same CDR3. The CDR3 loop reads CASSYSGGGGEKLFF. CDR3 sequence (DNA): TGTGCCAGCAGTTACTCTGGTGGGGGCGGCGAAAAACTGTTTTTT. This chain connects TRBV6-5 to TRBJ1-4, with D perhaps matching TRBD1 (6 bases). The V end lost 0 bases, the J end lost 8 bases, and 13 bases lay between the germline ends. This CDR3 comprises 15 residues. Germline assignment: CDR1 MNHEY and CDR2 SVGAGI.

The rearrangement links TRBV4-2 to TRBJ1-6; D unresolved. This CDR3 has 15 amino acids. V shed 6 bases and J shed 0 bases, with 9 bases lying between them. The V gene's germline CDR1 is LGHNA and CDR2 YNFKEQ. In DNA form, the CDR3 reads TGTGCCAGCAGGCCGTTAGACTCCTATAATTCACCCCTCCACTTT. This translates into CASRPLDSYNSPLHF.

The gene calls are TRBV7-9 and TRBJ2-2; the D gene is possibly TRBD1 (6 bases). Germline-derived CDR1 and CDR2 are SEHNR and FQNEAQ (reference sequence). V was pared by 3 bases and J by 1 base, with 15 bases between. This CDR3 has 17 residues. The CDR3 DNA follows: TGTGCCAGCAGCTTTTGGACAGCACCAAAGAACACCGGGGAGCTGTTTTTT. Protein sequence: CASSFWTAPKNTGELFF. The variable domain in full, completed from reference TRBV7-9 and TRBJ2-2, reads DTGVSQNPRHKITKRGQNVTFRCDPISEHNRLYWYRQTLGQGPEFLTYFQNEAQLEKSRLLSDRFSAERPKGSFSTLEIQRTEQGDSAMYLCASSFWTAPKNTGELFFGEGSRLTVL.

This chain uses TRBV7-6 with TRBJ2-5; D is possibly TRBD1 (5 bases). CDR1 is SGHVS and CDR2 is FNYEAQ in the germline V gene. CDR3 length: 12 amino acids. The ends were cut back, 2 bases at V and 5 bases at J, with 6 bases in the middle. The CDR3, as DNA: TGTGCCAGCAGCTTAAAGGGGGAGACCCAGTACTTC. This translates into CASSLKGETQYF.

The J gene is TRBJ2-5, the V gene TRBV2; 8 nucleotides match TRBD1. The CDR3 sequence is 13 residues long. The junction had 6 bases not matched to a gene; V was cut back by 10 bases and J by 2 bases. Germline loops: CDR1 SNHLY, CDR2 FYNNEI. CDR3 sequence (DNA): TGTGCCACCTCGGGACAGGTACAAGAGACCCAGTACTTC. Amino acids: CATSGQVQETQYF.

The rearrangement links TRBV6-6 to TRBJ1-1, with TRBD1 matching 8 bases. Trimming cost V 5 bases and J 7 bases; bases outside gene matches: 12. Germline loops: CDR1 MNHNY, CDR2 SVGAGI (reference sequence). The CDR3 extends over 15 amino acids. The CDR3 DNA sequence: TGTGCCAGCAGTGGTCGGCCGGGACAGGATAATGAAGCTTTCTTT. Its protein product is CASSGRPGQDNEAFF.

V is TRBV4-1 and J is TRBJ2-3; a possible D gene is TRBD2 (5 bases). The V end was cut by 0 bases, the J end by 4 bases, with 14 bases between. Looked up from germline, CDR1 is MGHRA and CDR2 is YSYEKL. The CDR3 has 16 amino acids. CDR3 amino acids: CASSQDLAGPPDTQYF. The DNA for the CDR3 is TGCGCCAGCAGCCAAGATCTAGCAGGCCCCCCAGATACGCAGTATTTT.

The chain couples TRBV7-2 to TRBJ1-3; 8 bases fit TRBD1. This CDR3 has 14 amino acids. Germline values: CDR1 SGHTA, CDR2 FQGNSA. Germline trimming cut 6 bases from V and 2 bases from J; bases unmatched to any gene: 3. In nucleotides, the CDR3 is TGTGCCAGCAGTCAGGGGGCGCCTGGAAACACCATATATTTT. It translates to CASSQGAPGNTIYF.

The rearrangement uses TRBV12-5 and TRBJ2-2, with D possibly matching TRBD2 (7 bases). The V end was cut by 2 bases, the J end by 6 bases, with 13 bases between. CDR3 length equals 15 residues. Germline-derived CDR1 and CDR2 are LGHNT and FRNRAP. The CDR3, as DNA: TGTGCTAGTGGTTTGAGGCAGGGGAGGGCCGGGGAGCTGTTTTTT. Translating it yields CASGLRQGRAGELFF.

CDR3: CASRPGQGTYNEQFF. The DNA for the CDR3 is TGTGCCAGCAGACCGGGACAGGGCACCTACAATGAGCAGTTCTTC. This chain joins TRBV6-5 and TRBJ2-1; 9 bases fit TRBD1. J was trimmed by 2 bases and V by 6 bases; bases with no gene match: 5. CDR3 length: 15 amino acids. CDR1 is MNHEY, CDR2 SVGAGI, per germline.

The chain joins TRBV3-1 (or the pseudogene TRBV3-2) to TRBJ1-1; perhaps TRBD1 as D (5 bases). This CDR3 has 13 residues. CDR1 and CDR2 (germline): LGHDT, YNNKEL (reference sequence). The V gene lost 4 bases and the J gene lost 5 bases, with 11 bases spanning the gap. The CDR3 sequence: CASSRWGGTEAFF. The CDR3 DNA reads TGTGCCAGCAGCCGATGGGGGGGTACTGAAGCTTTCTTT.

This chain joins TRBV10-2 and TRBJ1-2; TRBD1 agrees at 10 bases. The V and J ends lost 6 bases and 4 bases, in that order; junction bases with no gene match: 8. The CDR3 consists of 15 residues. Germline V CDR1 and CDR2: WSHSY, SAAADI. The CDR3 sequence is CASSYGQGGFYGYTF. CDR3 in DNA: TGCGCCAGCAGCTATGGACAGGGGGGATTCTATGGCTACACCTTC.

This rearrangement joins TRBV7-8 to TRBJ1-4; TRBD1 matches at 7 bases. Germline V gene lookup returns CDR1 SGHVS and CDR2 FQNEAQ. The CDR3 consists of 17 residues. V trimming: 5 bases; J trimming: 0 bases; junction bases outside the gene matches: 9. The DNA for the CDR3 is TGTGCCAGCAGCCTAAGGGACAGCTACCCAACTAATGAAAAACTGTTTTTT. As protein: CASSLRDSYPTNEKLFF. The full variable domain, completed using reference TRBV7-8 and TRBJ1-4, is GAGVSQSPRYKVAKRGQDVALRCDPISGHVSLFWYQQALGQGPEFLTYFQNEAQLDKSGLPSDRFFAERPEGSVSTLKIQRTQQEDSAVYLCASSLRDSYPTNEKLFFGSGTQLSVL.

In this sample, this clone turned up a few times. The chain links TRBV25-1 to TRBJ1-1, with D hard to call. Germline assignment: CDR1 MGHDK and CDR2 SYGVNS. Trimming pared 1 base from V and 4 bases from J, leaving 16 bases between. The CDR3 covers 16 residues. This chain's CDR3 is CASSESVPGSATEAFF. The CDR3 nucleotides read TGTGCCAGCAGTGAATCAGTTCCGGGTTCGGCCACTGAAGCTTTCTTT.

This sequence joins TRBV3-1 (or the pseudogene TRBV3-2) and TRBJ1-1; D is unclear. The CDR3 sequence is 15 residues long. V gave up 0 bases and J gave up 5 bases, with 13 bases separating them. CDR1 and CDR2 from the germline V gene are LGHDT and YNNKEL (reference sequence). The CDR3 DNA follows: TGTGCCAGCAGCCAAGATCAAGGCAGAGGAACTGAAGCTTTCTTT. This sequence encodes CASSQDQGRGTEAFF.

This chain joins TRBV12-5 and TRBJ2-2; weak D call: TRBD2 (6 bases). V was cut by 6 bases and J by 5 bases, with 13 bases left in between. CDR3 length: 14 residues. Germline V gene data show CDR1 as LGHNT and CDR2 as FRNRAP. The CDR3 sequence: CASGKSGGTGELFF. The CDR3 DNA reads TGTGCTAGTGGGAAATCCGGGGGAACCGGGGAGCTGTTTTTT.

V is TRBV29-1 and J is TRBJ1-1, with TRBD1 matching over 7 bases. V was pared by 6 bases and J by 0 bases, with 7 bases of the junction left unmatched. The germline V gene encodes CDR1 SQVTM and CDR2 ANQGSEA. The CDR3 covers 14 residues. For the CDR3, the DNA is TGCAGCGTCAGAATGACAGGGTTGAACACTGAAGCTTTCTTT. Protein product: CSVRMTGLNTEAFF.

The V gene is TRBV6-2 or TRBV6-3, the J gene TRBJ2-7; a possible D gene is TRBD1 (6 bases). Germline-derived CDR1 and CDR2 are MNHEY and SVGEGT. Trimming removed 2 bases at V and 4 bases at J, with 15 bases between. This CDR3 region has 15 residues. In DNA, the CDR3 is TGTGCCAGCAGTTACGGTGCAGGACAGACGTACGAGCAGTACTTC. It specifies CASSYGAGQTYEQYF.

The chain carries TRBV16 and TRBJ2-7; 8 nucleotides align to TRBD1. J gave up 6 bases and V 8 bases, and 9 bases lay outside the gene matches. The CDR3 contains 13 residues. In germline, CDR1 is KGHSY, CDR2 FQNENV. CDR3 DNA sequence: TGTGCCAGCGATCAGGGGGCGCGGGGCGAGCAGTACTTC. Residues: CASDQGARGEQYF.

This clone was seen a single time. The chain has TRBV7-2 and TRBJ1-2; the match to TRBD1 covers 8 bases. Losses at the gene ends were 4 bases for V and 0 bases for J; bases not matched to a gene: 7. CDR1 is SGHTA and CDR2 is FQGNSA in the germline V gene. This CDR3 region has 16 residues. CDR3 protein: CASSSGQGLANYGYTF. In DNA form, the CDR3 reads TGTGCCAGCAGCTCCGGACAGGGCCTAGCTAACTATGGCTACACCTTC.

This clone was seen a single time. The chain combines TRBV2 with TRBJ2-5; 7 bases line up with TRBD2. Unmatched junction bases numbered 1, after V lost 1 base and J lost 2 bases. The CDR3 has 14 amino acids. Germline values: CDR1 SNHLY, CDR2 FYNNEI. CDR3 DNA sequence: TGTGCCAGCAGTGAAGGGGGACTACAAGAGACCCAGTACTTC. Protein sequence: CASSEGGLQETQYF.

The V call is TRBV5-1, the J call TRBJ2-1; TRBD2 matches 7 bases. The CDR3 consists of 16 residues. CDR1 and CDR2 (germline): SGHRS, YFSETQ. The trim removed 4 bases at V and 4 bases at J, leaving 11 bases unmatched. The CDR3 coding sequence is TGCGCCAGCAGCCCCCGGTCGCTAGCGGCTTACAATGAGCAGTTCTTC. This sequence encodes CASSPRSLAAYNEQFF.